The 6 T cell receptor beta chains in this list originate from one sample, sequenced in a study of PD-L1 blockade in urothelial cancer. Time point denoted: pretreatment peripheral blood. Only in-frame clones appear in the TCRdb table, and some are missing; sequencing was by immunoSEQ multiplex PCR. Here the sample spans about 53,000 clones, approximately 88% being singletons. The sample consisted of PBMCs, taken around atezolizumab (anti-PD-L1) treatment. The receptors shown here come from a woman aged 60 to 75 with urothelial cancer.

This chain links TRBV19 with TRBJ2-4; D may be TRBD1 (6 bases). Germline values: CDR1 LNHDA, CDR2 SQIVND (reference sequence). V lost 8 bases to trimming and J lost 2 bases, with 10 bases between them. The CDR3 spans 13 residues. The CDR3 region is CASGGPTKNIQYF. DNA of the CDR3: TGTGCCAGTGGGGGCCCTACCAAAAACATTCAGTACTTC.

This clone was detected once. This chain connects TRBV4-1 to TRBJ2-7; D is perhaps TRBD1 (6 bases). V was shortened by 0 bases and J by 3 bases, with 15 bases between the two germline ends. Germline lookup yields CDR1 MGHRA and CDR2 YSYEKL. CDR3 length equals 16 residues. The CDR3, as DNA: TGCGCCAGCAGCCAAGAAGGGGGAGCGCAGGTCTACGAGCAGTACTTC. Amino acid sequence: CASSQEGGAQVYEQYF.

This chain connects TRBV19 to TRBJ2-2, with D possibly matching TRBD2 (5 bases). From germline, CDR1 is LNHDA and CDR2 SQIVND (reference sequence). This CDR3 has 15 residues. The V end was cut by 3 bases, the J end by 6 bases, with 14 bases between. The CDR3 bases are TGTGCCAGTAGTATTGGCACGGGCGGGTCCGGGGAGCTGTTTTTT. The encoded protein is CASSIGTGGSGELFF.

The chain combines TRBV10-3 with TRBJ2-2; TRBD1 matches 8 bases. The CDR3 has 14 residues. After removal of 7 bases from V and 6 bases from J, the junction contained 7 bases not matched to a gene. Per the germline V gene, CDR1 is ENHRY and CDR2 is SYGVKD. CDR3 protein: CAIKDRARAGELFF. The CDR3 nucleotides are TGTGCCATCAAGGACAGGGCGAGGGCCGGGGAGCTGTTTTTT.

This rearrangement joins TRBV4-1 to TRBJ2-6, with TRBD1 matching over 8 bases. Germline V CDR1 and CDR2: MGHRA, YSYEKL. J lost 12 bases, V lost 3 bases, and 10 bases had no gene match. The CDR3 runs 15 residues. The CDR3 here is CASSHERQGRTVLTF. CDR3 sequence (DNA): TGCGCCAGCAGCCACGAGCGACAGGGGCGGACCGTCCTGACTTTC.

V gene TRBV4-1 combines with J gene TRBJ2-7, with TRBD2 matching 8 bases. CDR3 length equals 17 residues. The V segment lost 1 base and the J segment 0 bases; nucleotides outside the gene matches: 8. The germline V gene has CDR1 MGHRA and CDR2 YSYEKL. The CDR3 region is CASSQVIQRESSYEQYF. The CDR3 coding sequence is TGCGCCAGCAGCCAAGTCATTCAGCGGGAGAGCTCCTACGAGCAGTACTTC.